One sample yielded the 3 T cell receptor beta chains listed below, sequenced in a study of blood T cells in healthy people across ages. A second PCR, run for about 7 to 11 cycles, used a sample-barcoded 5' primer plus a J-beta primer mix. Each CDR3 protein gets one entry after TCRdb re-called the 5' RACE reads with MiXCR. The table lists 780,000 or so distinct CDR3 sequences, around half of them singletons. The sequencing sample was made of blood. Receptors were obtained from a man older than 75 in good health.

The V call is TRBV3-1, the J call TRBJ2-7; 14 bases agree with TRBD2. Germline V CDR1 and CDR2: LGHDT, YNNKEL (reference sequence). This CDR3 spans 17 amino acids. V trimming: 5 bases; J trimming: 0 bases; junction bases outside the gene matches: 6. CDR3 nucleotide sequence: TGTGCCAGCAGCTTGACTAGCGGGAGGGGCAGCTCCTACGAGCAGTACTTC. The encoded protein is CASSLTSGRGSSYEQYF.

This rearrangement joins TRBV5-5 to TRBJ2-3, with no clear D. V was cut by 4 bases and J by 14 bases, with 17 bases left in between. Germline lookup yields CDR1 SGHKS and CDR2 YYEKEE (reference sequence). CDR3 length: 12 residues. The CDR3 here is CASSVDHRYAYF. The CDR3 bases are TGTGCCAGCAGCGTTGATCACAGATACGCGTATTTT.

The chain combines TRBV10-3 with TRBJ1-2; 8 nucleotides align to TRBD1. The germline gives CDR1 ENHRY, CDR2 SYGVKD. The CDR3 is 12 residues long. Trimming at V came to 10 bases and at J to 4 bases, leaving 5 bases not matched to a gene. The CDR3 spells CATGGSGYGYTF. The CDR3 DNA is TGTGCCACAGGGGGCAGTGGCTATGGCTACACCTTC.